The 28 T cell receptor beta chains below come from one sample, sequenced in a study of graft-versus-host responses after intestinal transplantation. Here immunoSEQ multiplex PCR was the method, and the copy in TCRdb shows in-frame clones only, minus some. This sample has approximately 88,000 clones, with almost 90% found just once. For these TCRs, the target antigens are not known. The input for sequencing was unstimulated CD4+ T cells sorted from spleen or lymph node cells, taken before intestinal transplant. The receptors come from a human donor who received an intestinal transplant.

The V call is TRBV19, the J call TRBJ2-7, with TRBD2 as a possible D gene (5 bases). Germline CDR1 LNHDA, CDR2 SQIVND (reference sequence). Trimming pared 3 bases from V and 6 bases from J, leaving 12 bases between. The CDR3 totals 13 residues. The CDR3 loop reads CASSMEAGPEQYF. CDR3 in DNA: TGTGCCAGTAGTATGGAGGCAGGACCCGAGCAGTACTTC.

The rearrangement joins TRBV5-6 to TRBJ1-5; 7 positions agree with TRBD1. With 0 bases clipped from V and 6 bases from J, the junction kept 9 bases outside the gene matches. Germline V gene data show CDR1 as SGHDT and CDR2 as YYEEEE. The length of the CDR3 is 16 residues. The CDR3, as DNA: TGTGCCAGCAGCTTGGTAGGGCAGGGGGATGGTCAGCCCCAGCATTTT. This sequence encodes CASSLVGQGDGQPQHF.

The chain uses TRBV4-1 and TRBJ2-2; 8 bases line up with TRBD2. V trimming: 3 bases; J trimming: 4 bases; junction bases outside the gene matches: 13. Germline V CDR1 and CDR2: MGHRA, YSYEKL. The CDR3 runs 18 residues. The CDR3 sequence: CASSHPRAGGGTTGELFF. The DNA for the CDR3 is TGCGCCAGCAGCCACCCCCGGGCAGGCGGGGGGACCACCGGGGAGCTGTTTTTT.

This clone was counted once. The V gene is TRBV9, the J gene TRBJ1-2; weak D call: TRBD1 (6 bases). Trimming removed 2 bases from V and 8 bases from J, with 16 bases in between. Germline V CDR1 and CDR2: SGDLS, YYNGEE. The CDR3 totals 14 residues. In DNA form, the CDR3 reads TGTGCCAGCAGCGTGAACAGGGTTGGGACCGGCTACACCTTC. Protein product: CASSVNRVGTGYTF. Based on the CDR3 plus reference TRBV9 and TRBJ1-2, the full variable domain is DSGVTQTPKHLITATGQRVTLRCSPRSGDLSVYWYQQSLDQGLQFLIQYYNGEERAKGNILERFSAQQFPDLHSELNLSSLELGDSALYFCASSVNRVGTGYTFGSGTRLTVV.

The V gene is TRBV19, the J gene TRBJ2-6; D call uncertain. In germline, CDR1 is LNHDA, CDR2 SQIVND (reference sequence). Trimming cost V 5 bases and J 1 base, with 9 bases left between them. CDR3 length equals 15 residues. CDR3 sequence: CASSLFVSGANVLTF. The CDR3 DNA is TGTGCCAGTAGTCTTTTCGTATCTGGGGCCAACGTCCTGACTTTC.

This chain joins TRBV9 and TRBJ1-2; D is possibly TRBD1 (6 bases). V gave up 0 bases and J gave up 8 bases, with 17 bases separating them. Per the germline V gene, CDR1 is SGDLS and CDR2 is YYNGEE. This CDR3 has 15 residues. CDR3: CASSVVAGAGGGYTF. The CDR3 bases are TGTGCCAGCAGCGTAGTGGCGGGGGCTGGCGGGGGCTACACCTTC.

The chain joins TRBV27 to TRBJ1-6, with D unresolved. The V gene lost 3 bases and the J gene lost 5 bases, with 14 bases spanning the gap. CDR1 is MNHEY, CDR2 SMNVEV, per germline (reference sequence). The CDR3 length is 16 residues. As DNA, the CDR3 is TGTGCCAGCAGTTTTTTTCCCCCCGGGAATAATTCACCCCTCCACTTT. It is translated as CASSFFPPGNNSPLHF.

The chain joins TRBV7-6 to TRBJ2-7; 7 positions agree with TRBD2. With V trimmed by 1 base and J by 2 bases, 5 bases remained unmatched. CDR1 and CDR2 (germline): SGHVS, FNYEAQ. This CDR3 comprises 15 residues. The CDR3 spells CASSLVGGGAYEQYF. The CDR3 DNA sequence: TGTGCCAGCAGCTTAGTCGGGGGAGGGGCCTACGAGCAGTACTTC.

The rearrangement joins TRBV6-8 to TRBJ2-2; 12 bases align to TRBD2. V lost 7 bases, J lost 0 bases, and 12 bases stayed unmatched. The CDR3 covers 19 residues. CDR1 is MNHGY and CDR2 is SAAAGT in the germline V gene. This CDR3 is CASTSPLLAGGANTGELFF. The CDR3 DNA is TGTGCCAGCACCTCCCCCCTACTAGCGGGGGGCGCGAACACCGGGGAGCTGTTTTTT.

The genes are TRBV5-1 and TRBJ1-2; TRBD1 matches 8 bases. CDR3 length equals 15 residues. V was clipped by 4 bases and J by 4 bases; unmatched bases: 9. The germline V gene has CDR1 SGHRS and CDR2 YFSETQ. This CDR3 reads CASSQRQGSGYGYTF. CDR3 nucleotide sequence: TGCGCCAGCAGCCAGAGACAGGGGAGTGGCTATGGCTACACCTTC.

This chain connects TRBV6-5 to TRBJ1-6; D uncertain. Germline assignment: CDR1 MNHEY and CDR2 SVGAGI. V was pared by 2 bases and J by 7 bases, with 6 bases between. The CDR3 runs to 13 residues. CDR3 coding DNA: TGTGCCAGCAGTTACGAGGCCAATTCACCCCTCCACTTT. Its protein is CASSYEANSPLHF.

The table lists this clone with a few counts. The V call is TRBV6-5, the J call TRBJ1-4, with a weak D call TRBD1 (6 bases). Germline assignment: CDR1 MNHEY and CDR2 SVGAGI. V lost 7 bases, J lost 10 bases, and 13 bases lay in between. The CDR3 totals 12 residues. DNA for the CDR3: TGTGCCAGCATTGGGGGCGGGGGAAAACTGTTTTTT. Its translation: CASIGGGGKLFF.

The chain is built from TRBV7-8 and TRBJ2-7; 8 bases agree with TRBD1. V was clipped by 8 bases and J by 6 bases; unmatched bases: 9. Germline CDR1 SGHVS, CDR2 FQNEAQ. This CDR3 region has 13 residues. CDR3 sequence reads: CASAPGQVGEQYF. The CDR3 DNA reads TGTGCCAGCGCACCGGGACAGGTGGGCGAGCAGTACTTC.

The V gene is TRBV2, the J gene TRBJ2-7; 11 bases are shared with TRBD1. V lost 6 bases and J lost 6; bases outside the gene matches: 4. Germline-derived CDR1 and CDR2 are SNHLY and FYNNEI. The CDR3 has 13 residues. For the CDR3, the DNA is TGTGCCAGCAGACGGACAGGGGGCGTCGAGCAGTACTTC. This codes for CASRRTGGVEQYF.

The chain couples TRBV5-1 to TRBJ2-1; 7 bases align to TRBD1. CDR3 length: 15 amino acids. With 6 bases clipped from V and 2 bases from J, the junction kept 8 bases outside the gene matches. Germline V lookup: CDR1 SGHRS, CDR2 YFSETQ. The CDR3 DNA follows: TGCGCCAGCACCCCAAGAGGGGGCCCCTACAATGAGCAGTTCTTC. Its protein product is CASTPRGGPYNEQFF.

The chain uses TRBV11-2 and TRBJ1-2; 7 positions agree with TRBD1. The CDR3 is 15 residues long. CDR1 is SGHAT and CDR2 is FQNNGV in the germline V gene. Losses at the gene ends were 1 base for V and 5 bases for J; bases not matched to a gene: 7. CDR3 nucleotides: TGTGCCAGCAGCTTAGTGGTGACAGGGACATATGGCTACACCTTC. Translating it yields CASSLVVTGTYGYTF. Using reference TRBV11-2 and TRBJ1-2 for the parts outside the CDR3, the full variable domain is EAGVAQSPRYKIIEKRQSVAFWCNPISGHATLYWYQQILGQGPKLLIQFQNNGVVDDSQLPKDRFSAERLKGVDSTLKIQPAKLEDSAVYLCASSLVVTGTYGYTFGSGTRLTVV.

The count of this clone is one. V and J are TRBV5-6 and TRBJ1-2, with TRBD1 matching over 8 bases. CDR3 size: 16 residues. With V trimmed by 4 bases and J by 2 bases, 10 bases remained unmatched. Germline V gene data show CDR1 as SGHDT and CDR2 as YYEEEE. This CDR3 is CASSPDREEWNYGYTF. As DNA, the CDR3 is TGTGCCAGCAGCCCGGACAGGGAGGAATGGAACTATGGCTACACCTTC.

J is TRBJ1-3 and V is TRBV7-3, with 7 bases aligning to TRBD1. V lost 5 bases and J lost 1; bases outside the gene matches: 5. The CDR3 is 15 residues long. Germline assignment: CDR1 SGHTA and CDR2 FQGTGA. The DNA of the CDR3 is TGTGCCAGCAGCAGACAGGGTTCGTCTGGAAACACCATATATTTT. Translation gives CASSRQGSSGNTIYF.

This clone was counted only a few times. The chain couples TRBV13 to TRBJ2-3, with a weak D call TRBD1 (6 bases). Trimming took 5 bases from V and 4 from J, leaving 19 bases between them. This CDR3 spans 16 amino acids. CDR1 is PRHDT, CDR2 FYEKMQ, per germline (reference sequence). CDR3: CASSPSGHRQADTQYF. In nucleotides, the CDR3 is TGTGCCAGCAGCCCATCGGGACACCGTCAGGCAGATACGCAGTATTTT.

This chain links TRBV11-2 with TRBJ2-5, with a weak D call TRBD2 (6 bases). The CDR3 is 14 residues long. CDR1 is SGHAT and CDR2 is FQNNGV in the germline V gene. Between the trimmed V and J ends, which lost 0 bases and 7 bases, there was a span of 12 bases. The CDR3: CASSLDREWGTQYF. The CDR3 coding sequence is TGTGCCAGCAGCTTAGATCGGGAGTGGGGGACCCAGTACTTC. The complete variable domain, with remaining parts taken from reference TRBV11-2 and TRBJ2-5, reads EAGVAQSPRYKIIEKRQSVAFWCNPISGHATLYWYQQILGQGPKLLIQFQNNGVVDDSQLPKDRFSAERLKGVDSTLKIQPAKLEDSAVYLCASSLDREWGTQYFGPGTRLLVL.

In its sample, this clone was seen a few times. The chain employs TRBV29-1 and TRBJ1-2; TRBD1 matches at 9 bases. This CDR3 spans 14 amino acids. Germline CDR1 and CDR2: SQVTM and ANQGSEA. After removal of 2 bases from V and 5 bases from J, the junction contained 6 bases not matched to a gene. For the CDR3, the DNA is TGCAGCGTTGAAAGGACAGGGGCTATGTATGGCTACACCTTC. It encodes CSVERTGAMYGYTF.

The chain employs TRBV19 and TRBJ1-4; tentative D call: TRBD1 (5 bases). This CDR3 is 15 amino acids long. Germline CDR1 LNHDA, CDR2 SQIVND (reference sequence). V lost 4 bases to trimming and J lost 5 bases, with 14 bases between them. CDR3 in amino acids: CASSTPAGGNEKLFF. Written as DNA, the CDR3 is TGTGCCAGTAGTACCCCGGCCGGGGGGAATGAAAAACTGTTTTTT.

The rearrangement joins TRBV9 to TRBJ2-2, with a tentative D call TRBD2 (7 bases). V lost 6 bases, J lost 4 bases, and 10 bases lay in between. The CDR3 length is 13 residues. CDR1 is SGDLS and CDR2 is YYNGEE in the germline V gene. CDR3 sequence: CASKGEGTGELFF. The CDR3 nucleotides are TGTGCCAGCAAGGGGGAGGGCACCGGGGAGCTGTTTTTT.

The gene calls are TRBV7-9 and TRBJ1-2, with 9 bases that match TRBD1. Germline V gene lookup returns CDR1 SEHNR and CDR2 FQNEAQ (reference sequence). The CDR3 is 14 residues long. The trim removed 5 bases at V and 3 bases at J, leaving 4 bases unmatched. The CDR3 loop reads CASSPTGGDYGYTF. As DNA, the CDR3 is TGTGCCAGCAGCCCCACAGGGGGCGACTATGGCTACACCTTC. The variable domain in full, with the rest retrieved from reference TRBV7-9 and TRBJ1-2, is DTGVSQNPRHKITKRGQNVTFRCDPISEHNRLYWYRQTLGQGPEFLTYFQNEAQLEKSRLLSDRFSAERPKGSFSTLEIQRTEQGDSAMYLCASSPTGGDYGYTFGSGTRLTVV.

J is TRBJ1-2 and V is TRBV10-3; D is possibly TRBD1 (6 bases). The germline gives CDR1 ENHRY, CDR2 SYGVKD. This CDR3 spans 13 amino acids. Trimming took 4 bases from V and 8 from J, leaving 14 bases between them. As DNA, the CDR3 is TGTGCCATCAGTGTCCGGGCAGGGGAAGGCTACACCTTC. As protein: CAISVRAGEGYTF.

J is TRBJ2-7 and V is TRBV6-1, with a tentative D call TRBD2 (5 bases). The ends were cut back, 6 bases at V and 5 bases at J, with 17 bases in the middle. The CDR3 spans 14 residues. Germline V gives CDR1 MNHNS, CDR2 SASEGT. DNA for the CDR3: TGTGCCAGCAGGGATAGGCGGTCTAGCAACGAGCAGTACTTC. Translated, it gives CASRDRRSSNEQYF.

J is TRBJ2-5 and V is TRBV9; 7 bases line up with TRBD2. After removal of 4 bases from V and 5 bases from J, the junction contained 5 bases not matched to a gene. The germline gives CDR1 SGDLS, CDR2 YYNGEE. The CDR3 extends over 13 amino acids. The CDR3 nucleotides are TGTGCCAGCAGCCTCCAAGCGGGGGAGACCCAGTACTTC. This encodes CASSLQAGETQYF. Complete variable domain (other parts from reference TRBV9 and TRBJ2-5): DSGVTQTPKHLITATGQRVTLRCSPRSGDLSVYWYQQSLDQGLQFLIQYYNGEERAKGNILERFSAQQFPDLHSELNLSSLELGDSALYFCASSLQAGETQYFGPGTRLLVL.

The chain is built from TRBV5-4 and TRBJ1-2; D unclear. Trimming pared 0 bases from V and 3 bases from J, leaving 15 bases between. CDR1 and CDR2 (germline): SGHNT, YYREEE (reference sequence). The CDR3 runs 16 residues. CDR3 amino acids: CASSLGLGPLDYGYTF. CDR3 bases: TGTGCCAGCAGCTTGGGTCTAGGCCCGTTGGACTATGGCTACACCTTC.